The source of this T cell receptor (beta chain) is a study of shared clonotypes between healthy human individuals. Study-level information: CD4 naive cells filled three plates per donor, CD4 memory three, CD8 naive two and CD8 memory one.

Clones were read by immunoSEQ multiplex PCR, and TCRdb kept only the in-frame ones, dropping some. The table shows 600,000 or so clones, with 85% to 95% occurring only once. This CDR3 is 14 amino acids long. The J segment lost 3 bases and the V segment lost 5 bases, leaving 8 bases of the junction unmatched. CDR1 and CDR2 from the germline V gene are GTSNPN and SVGIG (reference sequence). Broader study findings: Incompleteness in sorted-subset sequencing, despite large depth, was shown by rarefaction. Non-shared clonotypes had lower generation probabilities than clonotypes shared by all four sorted-subset donors.

Worth noting for this clone: No antigen is known for it.

CD45RO-negative, CCR7-selected cells formed the naive CD8 fraction, which excluded terminally differentiated effector memory CD45RA+ cells. The J gene is TRBJ1-2, the V gene TRBV30; 8 bases are a match to TRBD1. This TCR came from a woman aged 25 to 39 in good health. Source material: naive CD8+ T cells sorted from blood. CDR3 sequence reads: CAWGQTGADYGYTF. The CDR3 bases are TGTGCCTGGGGACAGACAGGGGCTGACTATGGCTACACCTTC. Using reference TRBV30 and TRBJ1-2 for the parts outside the CDR3, the full variable domain is SQTIHQWPATLVQPVGSPLSLECTVEGTSNPNLYWYRQAAGRGLQLLFYSVGIGQISSEVPQNLSASRPQDRQFILSSKKLLLSDSGFYLCAWGQTGADYGYTFGSGTRLTVV.